This T cell receptor (beta chain) was sequenced in a study of blood T cell repertoires in COVID-19. In the study overall: The origin of the acute and convalescent COVID-19 samples was the United States, Italy and Spain. In each case, the material was cDNA or gDNA derived from T cells, B-cell-depleted T cells, or PBMCs.

Original methodology: Estimates of nucleated cell counts were drawn from the amplification of reference gene primers. Libraries were prepared by immunoSEQ multiplex PCR; TCRdb keeps only in-frame clonotypes and omits some of them. The DNA was the basis for D and trimming; V, J and clone size are from that table. The table includes roughly 250,000 clones, approximately 85% detected once. The receptor comes from a woman in her twenties or thirties with acute or convalescent COVID-19. Sequenced: peripheral blood.

CDR3 sequence reads: CASSINLAGQPQHF. The CDR3 DNA reads as TGTGCCAGTAGCATCAATCTCGCGGGTCAGCCCCAGCATTTT. The chain couples TRBV19 to TRBJ1-5; D unresolved. V was clipped by 6 bases and J by 6 bases, with 15 bases between them. The CDR3 consists of 14 residues. The germline gives CDR1 LNHDA, CDR2 SQIVND (reference sequence). Together with reference TRBV19 and TRBJ1-5, the CDR3 gives the full variable domain: DGGITQSPKYLFRKEGQNVTLSCEQNLNHDAMYWYRQDPGQGLRLIYYSQIVNDFQKGDIAEGYSVSREKKESFPLTVTSAQKNPTAFYLCASSINLAGQPQHFGDGTRLSIL.